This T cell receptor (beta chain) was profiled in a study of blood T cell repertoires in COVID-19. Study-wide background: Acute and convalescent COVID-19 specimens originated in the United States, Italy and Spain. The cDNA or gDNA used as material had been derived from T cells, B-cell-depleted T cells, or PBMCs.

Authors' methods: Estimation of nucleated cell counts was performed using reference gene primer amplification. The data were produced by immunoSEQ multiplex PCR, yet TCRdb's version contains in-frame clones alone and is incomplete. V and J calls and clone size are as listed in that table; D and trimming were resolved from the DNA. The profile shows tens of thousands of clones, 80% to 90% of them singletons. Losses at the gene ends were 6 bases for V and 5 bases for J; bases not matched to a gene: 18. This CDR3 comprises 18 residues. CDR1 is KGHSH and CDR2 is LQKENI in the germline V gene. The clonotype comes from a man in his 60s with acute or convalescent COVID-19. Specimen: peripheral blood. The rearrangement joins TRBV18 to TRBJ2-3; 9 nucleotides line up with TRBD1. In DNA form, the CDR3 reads TGTGCCAGCTCCTCGTTCGCTGGGACAGGGAATTCGAAAGATACGCAGTATTTT. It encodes CASSSFAGTGNSKDTQYF.